This T cell receptor beta chain is from a study of T-cell reconstitution after alpha-beta-depleted transplantation in children. Study-level findings and limits: A year post-transplant, T-cell counts and diversity derived mostly from newly produced T cells. Certain patients had high TCRbeta diversity at day 60, and it came from recipient T cells and thymic progenitors that survived. Several hundred graft clones that had expanded were reportedly the source of alpha-beta T cells about two months after transplant.

Germline V CDR1 and CDR2: SGDLS, YYNGEE. Trimming stripped 2 bases from V and 3 bases from J, with 11 bases between. This CDR3 has 14 residues. Note on this clonotype: Its antigen remains unknown.

Researchers prepared the TCRbeta library using unique molecular identifiers, the study reports. Each CDR3 protein gets one entry after TCRdb re-called the PCR reads with MiXCR. Among 250,000 to 400,000 distinct CDR3 sequences listed, roughly 25% were seen once. The clonotype comes from a male patient aged 5 to 17 who had a stem cell transplant for acute lymphoblastic leukemia, so the T cells may come from the graft donor. The sequencing used PBMCs, mostly from graft donor cells, collected 180 days after TCRalphabeta/CD19-depleted stem cell transplant. The genes are TRBV9 and TRBJ1-1; D is undetermined. CDR3: CASSVPPRDTEAFF. DNA of the CDR3: TGTGCCAGCAGCGTTCCTCCGCGGGACACTGAAGCTTTCTTT. The variable domain in full, with the rest retrieved from reference TRBV9 and TRBJ1-1, is DSGVTQTPKHLITATGQRVTLRCSPRSGDLSVYWYQQSLDQGLQFLIQYYNGEERAKGNILERFSAQQFPDLHSELNLSSLELGDSALYFCASSVPPRDTEAFFGQGTRLTVV.